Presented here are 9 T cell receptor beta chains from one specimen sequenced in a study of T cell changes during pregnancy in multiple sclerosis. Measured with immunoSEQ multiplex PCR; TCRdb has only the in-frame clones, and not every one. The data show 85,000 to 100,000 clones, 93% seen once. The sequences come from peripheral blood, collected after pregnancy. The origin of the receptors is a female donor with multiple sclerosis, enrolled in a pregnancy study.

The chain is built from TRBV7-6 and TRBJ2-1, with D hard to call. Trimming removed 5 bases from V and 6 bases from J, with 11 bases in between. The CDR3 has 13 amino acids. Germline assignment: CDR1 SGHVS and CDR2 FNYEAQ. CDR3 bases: TGTGCCAGCAGCCTCACTATATCCAATGAGCAGTTCTTC. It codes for CASSLTISNEQFF.

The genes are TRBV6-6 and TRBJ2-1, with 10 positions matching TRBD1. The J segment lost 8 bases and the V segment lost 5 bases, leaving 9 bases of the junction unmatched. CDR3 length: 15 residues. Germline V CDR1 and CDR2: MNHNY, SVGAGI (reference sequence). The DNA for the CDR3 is TGTGCCAGCAGTAAGCGGGACAGGGGTCCCCATGAGCAGTTCTTC. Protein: CASSKRDRGPHEQFF.

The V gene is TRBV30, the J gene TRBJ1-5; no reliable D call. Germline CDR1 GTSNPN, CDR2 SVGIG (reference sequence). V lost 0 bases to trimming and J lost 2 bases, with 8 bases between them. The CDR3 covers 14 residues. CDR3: CAWSVWGGNQPQHF. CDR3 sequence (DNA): TGTGCCTGGAGTGTATGGGGAGGCAATCAGCCCCAGCATTTT.

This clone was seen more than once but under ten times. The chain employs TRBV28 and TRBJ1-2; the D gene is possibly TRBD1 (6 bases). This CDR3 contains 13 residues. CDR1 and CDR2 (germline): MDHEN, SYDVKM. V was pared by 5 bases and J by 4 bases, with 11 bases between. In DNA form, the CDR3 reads TGTGCCAGCAGTCCCCGACAGGTCTATGGCTACACCTTC. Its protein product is CASSPRQVYGYTF.

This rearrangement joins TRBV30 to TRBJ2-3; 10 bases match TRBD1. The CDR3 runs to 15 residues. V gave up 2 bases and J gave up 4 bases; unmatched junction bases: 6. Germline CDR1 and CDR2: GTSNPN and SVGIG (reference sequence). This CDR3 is CAWSPTGGLADTQYF. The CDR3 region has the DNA TGTGCCTGGAGTCCGACAGGGGGCCTTGCAGATACGCAGTATTTT.

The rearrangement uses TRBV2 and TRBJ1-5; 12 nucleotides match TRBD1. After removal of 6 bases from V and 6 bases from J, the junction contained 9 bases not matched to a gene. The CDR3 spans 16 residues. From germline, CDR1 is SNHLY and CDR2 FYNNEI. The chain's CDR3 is CASRGQGALSIQPQHF. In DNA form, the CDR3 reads TGTGCCAGCAGGGGACAGGGGGCCCTTTCCATTCAGCCCCAGCATTTT.

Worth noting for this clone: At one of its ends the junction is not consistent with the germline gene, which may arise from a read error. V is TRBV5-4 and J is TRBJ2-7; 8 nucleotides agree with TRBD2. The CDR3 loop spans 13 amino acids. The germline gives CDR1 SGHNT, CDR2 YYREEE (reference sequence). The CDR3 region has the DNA TGTGCCAGCAGCTTCAAAGGGGGAGCGGGAGCCCTTTTC. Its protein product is CASSFKGGAGALF.

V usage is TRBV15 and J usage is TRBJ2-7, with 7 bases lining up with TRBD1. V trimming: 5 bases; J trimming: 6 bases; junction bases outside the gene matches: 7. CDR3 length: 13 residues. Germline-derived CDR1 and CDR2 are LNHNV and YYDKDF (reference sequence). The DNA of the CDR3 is TGTGCCACCAGCGCAAAACAGGGGTCCGAGCAGTACTTC. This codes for CATSAKQGSEQYF.

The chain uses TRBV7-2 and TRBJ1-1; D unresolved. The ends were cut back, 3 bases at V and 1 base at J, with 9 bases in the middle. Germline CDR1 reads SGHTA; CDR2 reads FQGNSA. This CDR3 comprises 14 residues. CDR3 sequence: CASSFLRGNTEAFF. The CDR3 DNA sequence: TGTGCCAGCAGCTTCCTGCGCGGGAACACTGAAGCTTTCTTT.